Shown below are 11 T cell receptor beta chains from a single sample sequenced in a study of T cells in Graves' hyperthyroidism and ophthalmopathy. Regions amplified from RNA transcripts were the TCR beta CDR3 regions. Primed by the HTBI set, a first-round RT-PCR was run on the TCR CDR3. TCRdb re-called the multiplex PCR reads with MiXCR, one entry per CDR3 protein. The table lists over 450,000 distinct CDR3 sequences, about an eighth of them singletons. The sequenced material came from blood. All receptors come from a young woman with Graves' hyperthyroidism.

The CDR3, as DNA: TGTGCCAGTAGAGTACAGGTGTCTGGAAACACCATATATTTT. Its translation is CASRVQVSGNTIYF. J is TRBJ1-3 and V is TRBV19, with a tentative D call TRBD1 (5 bases). The germline V gene encodes CDR1 LNHDA and CDR2 SQIVND (reference sequence). The V end lost 6 bases, the J end lost 1 base, and 10 bases lay between the germline ends. The CDR3 sequence is 14 residues long. The variable domain in full, with the rest retrieved from reference TRBV19 and TRBJ1-3, is DGGITQSPKYLFRKEGQNVTLSCEQNLNHDAMYWYRQDPGQGLRLIYYSQIVNDFQKGDIAEGYSVSREKKESFPLTVTSAQKNPTAFYLCASRVQVSGNTIYFGEGSWLTVV.

On this clonotype itself: A much larger clone differs by one base, so this may be a read error. The V and J genes are TRBV30 and TRBJ2-2; TRBD1 is a possible D gene (5 bases). Germline values: CDR1 GTSNPN, CDR2 SVGIG (reference sequence). The CDR3 runs to 15 residues. Trimming took off 0 bases at V and 5 bases at J, with 13 bases between the two ends. The DNA for the CDR3 is TGTGCCTGGAGTGTAGGCAGGGCCGGAACCGGGGAGCTGTTTTTT. It translates to CAWSVGRAGTGELFF.

This clonotype showed up many times. This chain connects TRBV5-5 to TRBJ2-5, with TRBD1 matching 11 bases. J lost 2 bases, V lost 4 bases, and 7 bases had no gene match. The CDR3 covers 16 residues. CDR1 SGHKS and CDR2 YYEKEE come from the germline V gene (reference sequence). The CDR3 reads CASSPRDRGAQETQYF. DNA for the CDR3: TGTGCCAGCAGCCCTCGGGACAGGGGGGCTCAAGAGACCCAGTACTTC.

This clonotype showed up many times. The rearrangement uses TRBV5-1 and TRBJ2-2; D uncertain. Trimming removed 2 bases at V and 7 bases at J, with 6 bases between. The CDR3 spans 12 residues. CDR1 and CDR2 (germline): SGHRS, YFSETQ. The CDR3 loop reads CASSFSGGELFF. CDR3 bases: TGCGCCAGCAGCTTCTCTGGCGGGGAGCTGTTTTTT.

V is TRBV20-1 and J is TRBJ2-5, with 13 bases identical to TRBD2. CDR1 DFQATT and CDR2 SNEGSKA come from the germline V gene (reference sequence). The V segment lost 8 bases and the J segment 4 bases; nucleotides outside the gene matches: 13. The CDR3 totals 16 residues. CDR3 sequence: CSPITSGRARGETQYF. The CDR3 bases are TGCAGTCCCATAACTAGCGGGAGGGCCCGGGGAGAGACCCAGTACTTC.

The sample holds many counts of this clonotype. The gene calls are TRBV27 and TRBJ1-5; TRBD1 matches 8 bases. The CDR3 sequence is 18 residues long. The ends lost 5 bases at V and 0 bases at J; junction bases unmatched: 12. CDR1 and CDR2 from the germline V gene are MNHEY and SMNVEV (reference sequence). The CDR3 sequence is CASSPPGQGQTSNQPQHF. CDR3 in DNA: TGTGCCAGCAGTCCCCCCGGACAGGGACAAACTAGCAATCAGCCCCAGCATTTT.

This clonotype was counted many times. The chain links TRBV6-1 to TRBJ1-1; 7 positions match TRBD1. Germline V gene lookup returns CDR1 MNHNS and CDR2 SASEGT. This CDR3 has 15 amino acids. The V segment lost 8 bases and the J segment 2 bases; nucleotides outside the gene matches: 11. CDR3 amino acids: CASRMGQTINTEAFF. The CDR3 DNA reads TGTGCCAGCCGCATGGGACAGACAATTAACACTGAAGCTTTCTTT.

This clonotype was recorded at least ten times. The chain employs TRBV25-1 and TRBJ2-5, with D tentatively TRBD1 (5 bases). Germline values: CDR1 MGHDK, CDR2 SYGVNS. The CDR3 totals 13 residues. The V gene lost 7 bases and the J gene lost 5 bases, with 14 bases spanning the gap. This CDR3 reads CASIARGAETQYF. Here the CDR3 DNA reads TGTGCCAGCATCGCTAGGGGTGCTGAGACCCAGTACTTC.

In this sample, this clonotype turned up many times. CDR3 nucleotides: TGTGCCACCAGTGATTTGAACAGGCGGGGGCAAGAGACCCAGTACTTC. As protein: CATSDLNRRGQETQYF. V is TRBV24-1 and J is TRBJ2-5, with 7 bases matching TRBD2. Trimming at V came to 0 bases and at J to 2 bases, leaving 5 bases not matched to a gene. Germline V gene data show CDR1 as KGHDR and CDR2 as SFDVKD. CDR3 size: 16 residues.

The table lists this clonotype with many counts. V is TRBV12-3 or TRBV12-4 and J is TRBJ1-1; D uncertain. The CDR3 is 13 amino acids. V lost 5 bases and J 1 base, leaving 8 bases between the germline ends. The CDR3 sequence is CASSKIQNTEAFF. Written as DNA, the CDR3 is TGTGCCAGCAGTAAAATACAGAACACTGAAGCTTTCTTT.

This clonotype was seen repeatedly, ten times or more. V gene TRBV15 combines with J gene TRBJ1-1, with 10 bases fitting TRBD1. The length of the CDR3 is 16 residues. Germline V gene sequence: CDR1 LNHNV, CDR2 YYDKDF (reference sequence). V trimming: 4 bases; J trimming: 12 bases; junction bases outside the gene matches: 17. The chain's CDR3 is CATSTERQGAGINTFF. The CDR3 bases are TGTGCCACCAGCACCGAGAGACAGGGGGCCGGGATTAACACTTTCTTT.